The clone carrying this T cell receptor (beta chain) was counted only a few times. What it binds is not known. TCRdb re-called the 5' RACE reads with MiXCR, one entry per CDR3 protein. Of roughly 500,000 distinct CDR3 sequences listed, 19% are singletons. J gave up 7 bases and V 6 bases, and 11 bases lay outside the gene matches. The CDR3 is 15 residues long. Germline V lookup: CDR1 DFQATT, CDR2 SNEGSKA (reference sequence). This record comes from a study of T cells after yellow fever vaccination. General study findings and limits: Reappearance after the booster was seen for most primary-vaccination clones, at roughly 96% CD4 and more than 80% CD8. Few clonotypes appeared in both CD4 and CD8 compartments.

The sequencing used PBMCs, collected 15 days after the yellow fever booster vaccination. This receptor was identified in a man under 40 who received the YFV17D yellow fever vaccine. The V and J genes are TRBV20-1 and TRBJ2-1; 11 nucleotides align to TRBD2. CDR3 amino acids: CSASGLAAGGNEQFF. The CDR3 bases are TGCAGTGCATCGGGACTAGCGGCAGGGGGGAATGAGCAGTTCTTC.